The rows below give T cell receptor beta chains drawn from one sample of a study of shared clonotypes between healthy human individuals. This table comes from immunoSEQ multiplex PCR, and its TCRdb copy is limited to in-frame clones, with some not included. The sample contains about 380,000 clones, approximately 96% of which appear only once. Sequenced: memory CD8+ T cells sorted from blood. The receptors were sampled from a man in his thirties or forties in good health. CDR3s include the opening cysteine and the closing phenylalanine or tryptophan. Fields, in order: D gene, J gene, clone size, V gene, CDR3 DNA, CDR3 protein. The D gene is left open where the match is weak. Clone size is stated in some rows and not others, as once, few, many or a class when expanded.

d_gene: NA; j_gene: TRBJ2-5; abundance: NA; v_gene: TRBV15; CDR3nt: TGTGCCACCAGCAGAGGCCGATTATGGGAGGGACAAGAAACCCAGTACTTC; CDR3aa: CATSRGRLWEGQETQYF
d_gene: NA; j_gene: TRBJ1-1; abundance: NA; v_gene: TRBV5-8; CDR3nt: TGTGCCAGCAGCCTGAGGCCAGGGATGAACACTGAAGCTTTCTTT; CDR3aa: CASSLRPGMNTEAFF
d_gene: TRBD1; j_gene: TRBJ1-5; abundance: NA; v_gene: TRBV19; CDR3nt: TGTGCCAGTAGTATAGAGGGACAGGGGAGGCAGCCCCAGCATTTT; CDR3aa: CASSIEGQGRQPQHF
d_gene: NA; j_gene: TRBJ2-3; abundance: NA; v_gene: TRBV20-1; CDR3nt: TGCAGTGCTTTGGGGAGAGATACGCAGTATTTT; CDR3aa: CSALGRDTQYF
d_gene: NA; j_gene: TRBJ2-7; abundance: NA; v_gene: TRBV4-2; CDR3nt: TGTGCCAGCAGCCAAGATAGGGATTCTGTCTACGAGCAGTACTTC; CDR3aa: CASSQDRDSVYEQYF
d_gene: NA; j_gene: TRBJ2-1; abundance: NA; v_gene: TRBV11-2; CDR3nt: TGTGCCAGCAGCTTAGAACAGAGGCATGAGCAGTTCTTC; CDR3aa: CASSLEQRHEQFF
d_gene: TRBD1; j_gene: TRBJ2-1; abundance: NA; v_gene: TRBV10-3; CDR3nt: TGTGCCATCCGGGCAGGGGACAGCTTGGACTCCTACAATGAGCAGTTCTTC; CDR3aa: CAIRAGDSLDSYNEQFF
d_gene: TRBD2; j_gene: TRBJ2-7; abundance: NA; v_gene: TRBV10-3; CDR3nt: TGTGCCATTAGGACTAGCGGGAGCGAGCAGTACTTC; CDR3aa: CAIRTSGSEQYF
d_gene: NA; j_gene: TRBJ2-1; abundance: once; v_gene: TRBV5-6; CDR3nt: TGTGCCAGCAGCTTGGGCCAGGGGAGGCTCAATGAGCAGTTCTTC; CDR3aa: CASSLGQGRLNEQFF
d_gene: TRBD2; j_gene: TRBJ2-2; abundance: NA; v_gene: TRBV18; CDR3nt: TGTGCCAGCTCACCAGGACTAGCGGGGATCACCGGGGAGCTGTTTTTT; CDR3aa: CASSPGLAGITGELFF
d_gene: NA; j_gene: TRBJ2-1; abundance: NA; v_gene: TRBV5-1; CDR3nt: TGCGCCAGCAGCGGACTGTCGGGGAATGAGCAGTTCTTC; CDR3aa: CASSGLSGNEQFF
d_gene: NA; j_gene: TRBJ2-7; abundance: NA; v_gene: TRBV6-1; CDR3nt: TGTGCCAGCACACAGGGCGGGTGGGAGCAGTACTTC; CDR3aa: CASTQGGWEQYF
d_gene: TRBD1; j_gene: TRBJ2-7; abundance: NA; v_gene: TRBV18; CDR3nt: TGTGCCAGCTCACCGAGCCCGGGACAGGGTTACGAGCAGTACTTC; CDR3aa: CASSPSPGQGYEQYF
d_gene: TRBD2; j_gene: TRBJ2-6; abundance: NA; v_gene: TRBV10-2; CDR3nt: TGCGCCAGCAGTGAGCCAACTACCGGGACTAGCGCAACATCTGGGGCCAACGTCCTGACTTTC; CDR3aa: CASSEPTTGTSATSGANVLTF
d_gene: NA; j_gene: TRBJ2-3; abundance: NA; v_gene: TRBV7-3; CDR3nt: TGTGCCAGCAGCCCGCAGGGGGGGCGCACAGATACGCAGTATTTT; CDR3aa: CASSPQGGRTDTQYF
d_gene: NA; j_gene: TRBJ1-5; abundance: once; v_gene: TRBV6-1; CDR3nt: TGTGCCAGCAGTGAAGCGCAGGAGGGATGGGCCGGGGGGCAGCCCCAGCATTTT; CDR3aa: CASSEAQEGWAGGQPQHF
d_gene: NA; j_gene: TRBJ2-7; abundance: once; v_gene: TRBV20-1; CDR3nt: TGCAGTGCTCGGGTCGTCTACGAGCAGTACTTC; CDR3aa: CSARVVYEQYF
d_gene: NA; j_gene: TRBJ1-2; abundance: NA; v_gene: TRBV6-5; CDR3nt: TGTGCCAGCGCCTCATTCTGGGGGGGCTATGGCTACACCTTC; CDR3aa: CASASFWGGYGYTF
d_gene: TRBD2; j_gene: TRBJ2-3; abundance: NA; v_gene: TRBV4-2; CDR3nt: TGTGCCAGCAGCCAAGTGATAGCGGGAGGGCCCGGCACAGATACGCAGTATTTT; CDR3aa: CASSQVIAGGPGTDTQYF
d_gene: NA; j_gene: TRBJ1-5; abundance: NA; v_gene: TRBV5-8; CDR3nt: TGTGCCAGCAGCAATACAGGGTGGAGCAATCAGCCCCAGCATTTT; CDR3aa: CASSNTGWSNQPQHF
d_gene: TRBD1; j_gene: TRBJ1-1; abundance: NA; v_gene: TRBV27; CDR3nt: TGTGCCAGCAGTTTAAGTACCCTGACAGGGGGGACTGAAGCTTTCTTT; CDR3aa: CASSLSTLTGGTEAFF
d_gene: NA; j_gene: TRBJ1-1; abundance: NA; v_gene: TRBV7-6; CDR3nt: TGTGCCAGCAGCCTGGGCAGGGTCACTGAAGCTTTCTTT; CDR3aa: CASSLGRVTEAFF
d_gene: TRBD2; j_gene: TRBJ2-5; abundance: NA; v_gene: TRBV27; CDR3nt: TGTGCCAGCAGAAAGCGGGGGGGATTCGGGATCCGGGAGACCCAGTACTTC; CDR3aa: CASRKRGGFGIRETQYF
d_gene: TRBD2; j_gene: TRBJ2-1; abundance: once; v_gene: TRBV11-2; CDR3nt: TGTGCCAGCAGTCTAAACTTAGCGGGAGGCATGTACAATGAGCAGTTCTTC; CDR3aa: CASSLNLAGGMYNEQFF
d_gene: NA; j_gene: TRBJ1-2; abundance: NA; v_gene: TRBV6-4; CDR3nt: TGTGCCAGCAGTGCCGTCACCTTTAGTACCTATGGCTACACCTTC; CDR3aa: CASSAVTFSTYGYTF
d_gene: NA; j_gene: TRBJ2-3; abundance: NA; v_gene: TRBV29-1; CDR3nt: TGCAGCGGGACCGGAGGGCCAGATACGCAGTATTTT; CDR3aa: CSGTGGPDTQYF
d_gene: NA; j_gene: TRBJ2-3; abundance: NA; v_gene: TRBV21-1; CDR3nt: TGTGCCAGCAGCGCCCGTCCAGCGGTAAGCACAGATACGCAGTATTTT; CDR3aa: CASSARPAVSTDTQYF
d_gene: NA; j_gene: TRBJ2-2; abundance: NA; v_gene: TRBV5-1; CDR3nt: TGCGCCAGCAGCTTTAGCGGGAACACCGGGGAGCTGTTTTTT; CDR3aa: CASSFSGNTGELFF